This T cell receptor beta chain was sequenced in a study of T cells after yellow fever vaccination (dated 2019 in TCRdb). In the study overall: The SMART-Seq v4 Ultra Low Input RNA kit was used to prepare libraries from fractions with low cell numbers. To track T-cell clones before and after primary and booster YFV17D yellow fever vaccination, bulk TCR alpha and beta repertoires were sequenced longitudinally. The cohort comprised two healthy male donors, one aged 18 to 30 and one aged 30 to 40 years. Bulk PBMC replicates and cell subsets were isolated from blood drawn at multiple timepoints before and after both primary and secondary immunization. General study outcomes and caveats: After the booster, most clones that had expanded after primary vaccination were detected again (roughly 96% of CD4 and roughly 86% of CD8), suggesting broad maintenance of memory. Because the study included only two donors, the extent to which the findings can be generalized is limited. Computational filtering was required because FACS-sorted repertoires could contain abundant contaminating clonotypes from the bulk population. A small fraction of clonotypes appeared in both the CD4 and CD8 compartments, likely as a result of convergent recombination. Compared with the primary T-cell response, the secondary T-cell response was weaker but faster, peaking on day 5 rather than day 15.

This clonotype was seen ten or more times. Its antigen has not been determined. No much larger clone exists at a distance of one base, and base qualities are not known. TCR cDNA was made using 5'RACE template switching, a step that added a universal primer site and unique molecular identifiers. Priming of cDNA synthesis was performed from both the TCR alpha and TCR beta constant segments. Two PCR steps were used to amplify libraries, with sample barcodes and sequencing adapters being added in the second step. Sequencing of libraries was performed on Illumina HiSeq 2500 (2x100 bp) or NovaSeq (2x150 bp). Under the source paper's analysis protocol: Demultiplexing of reads and collapsing into UMI consensus sequences were performed with MIGEC, and V(D)J alignment was carried out with MiXCR. Vaccine-responding clonotypes were defined with edgeR using replicate PBMC samples, requiring FDR below 0.01 and a log2 fold change above 5 up to day 15. Each bulk clonotype was labeled CD4 or CD8 based on which sequenced repertoire, CD4 or CD8, contained the clonotype at higher abundance. The public sequencing data were trimmed at Q25 with fastp and processed into clonotypes with MiXCR by TCRdb, which kept only in-frame beta chains. Rows with one shared CDR3 protein collapse into an entry with the most common genes and DNA. In this record, the V and J calls reflect TCRdb's handling and not the investigators' own analysis. The sample profile shows about 69,000 distinct CDR3 sequences; 5% to 6.5% of them were found once. Jointly, the top ten make up more than 2% of the sample.

The treatment or condition label for this specimen denotes: live attenuated yellow fever vaccine strain. A standard Ficoll-Paque protocol was used to isolate PBMCs from peripheral blood. Dynabeads CD4 and CD8 positive selection kits were used to isolate the CD4 and CD8 T-cell fractions. TriZol was used to extract RNA from bulk PBMCs, CD4 and CD8 fractions, and dextramer-positive and dextramer-negative fractions. This specimen consisted of CD4+ T cells sorted from PBMCs, obtained roughly 15 days after the first yellow fever vaccination. This receptor was taken from a man aged 18 to 29 who received the YFV17D yellow fever vaccine.

The nucleotide sequence reads TGCAGTGCTTACGCGGGTACGCAGTATTTT. Its protein product is CSAYAGTQYF. The rearrangement joined TRBV20-1 to TRBJ2-3; TRBD2 is possibly the D segment (5 matching bases). CDR1 DFQATT and CDR2 SNEGSKA are derived from the germline V gene (reference sequence). Trimming removed 5 bases from V and 8 bases from J, leaving 8 bases between the germline ends. The CDR3 numbers 10 residues from cysteine through phenylalanine. The retained sequence is limited to the CDR3, 30 bases, with the frame set at the first base.